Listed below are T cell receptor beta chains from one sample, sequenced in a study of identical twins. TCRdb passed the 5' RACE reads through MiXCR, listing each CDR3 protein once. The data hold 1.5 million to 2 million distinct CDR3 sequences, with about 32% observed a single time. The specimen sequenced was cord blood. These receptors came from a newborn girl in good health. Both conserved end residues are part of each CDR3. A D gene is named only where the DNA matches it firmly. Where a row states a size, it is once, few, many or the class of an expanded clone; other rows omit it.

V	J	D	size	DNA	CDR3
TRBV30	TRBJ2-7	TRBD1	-	TGTGCCTGGAGTGGGACAGGGTTTTACGAGCAGTACTTC	CAWSGTGFYEQYF
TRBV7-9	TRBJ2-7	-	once	TGTGCCAGCAGCTTCTGGGACAAGAGCTCCTACGAGCAGTACTTC	CASSFWDKSSYEQYF
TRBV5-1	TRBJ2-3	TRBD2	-	TGCGCCAGCAGCGCGCGGGGGGGTGACACAGATACGCAGTATTTT	CASSARGGDTDTQYF
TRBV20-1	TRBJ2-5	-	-	TGCAGTGCTAGACCGTTCCGGGACCTCGCGTACCAAGAGACCCAGTACTTC	CSARPFRDLAYQETQYF
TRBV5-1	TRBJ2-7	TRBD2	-	TGCGCCAGCAGCCCCCGGCTAGCGGGAGTGAATGAGCAGTACTTC	CASSPRLAGVNEQYF
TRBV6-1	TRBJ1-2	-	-	TGTGCCAGCAGACTAGGACTTAACTATGGCTACACCTTC	CASRLGLNYGYTF
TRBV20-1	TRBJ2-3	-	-	TGCAGTGCCGGACCATCGAGCACAGATACGCAGTATTTT	CSAGPSSTDTQYF
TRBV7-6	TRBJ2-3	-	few	TGTGCCAGCAGTCCTAGTGGTGTCCGGGGCCCAGATACGCAGTATTTT	CASSPSGVRGPDTQYF
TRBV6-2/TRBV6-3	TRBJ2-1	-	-	TGTGCCAGCAGTTACTCGTTGGCAGCTCGGGGCCGCAATGAGCAGTTCTTC	CASSYSLAARGRNEQFF
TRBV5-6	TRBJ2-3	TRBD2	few	TGTGCCAGCAGCTCGACTAGCGGGGGGCGAGGTAGAGCAGATACGCAGTATTTT	CASSSTSGGRGRADTQYF
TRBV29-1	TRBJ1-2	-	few	TGCAGCGTTGAAGGGGTTCGGGAAGCTAACTATGGCTACACCTTC	CSVEGVREANYGYTF
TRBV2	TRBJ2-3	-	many	TGTGCCAGCACTGACACATCTAGCACAGATACGCAGTATTTT	CASTDTSSTDTQYF
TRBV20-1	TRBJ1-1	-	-	TGCAGTGCTGGGGGGGTGGGAAGGAGCACTGAAGCTTTCTTT	CSAGGVGRSTEAFF
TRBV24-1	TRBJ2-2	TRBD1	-	TGTGCCACCAGTGATTTGGGGACAGGCTTAAACACCGGGGAGCTGTTTTTT	CATSDLGTGLNTGELFF
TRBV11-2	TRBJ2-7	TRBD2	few	TGTGCCAGCAGCTTAGCCGTAACGAGCGGGGGGGCCTTCTACGAGCAGTACTTC	CASSLAVTSGGAFYEQYF
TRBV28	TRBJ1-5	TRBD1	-	TGTGCCAGCTTGACAGGGGGCGTTCAGCCCCAGCATTTT	CASLTGGVQPQHF
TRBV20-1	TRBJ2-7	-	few	TGCAGTGCTATGGATGGGCCCGTCGAGCAGTACTTC	CSAMDGPVEQYF
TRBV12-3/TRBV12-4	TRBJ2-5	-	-	TGTGCCAGCAGTTTATCGATTAGGGAGCAGTACTTC	CASSLSIREQYF
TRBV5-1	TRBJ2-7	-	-	TGCGCCAGCAGCCCCGTTGGAAGCTCCTACGAGCAGTACTTC	CASSPVGSSYEQYF
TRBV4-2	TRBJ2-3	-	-	TGTGCCAGCAGCCAAGAGGCCCCGGGACTCGGGCGGAATACGCAGTATTTT	CASSQEAPGLGRNTQYF
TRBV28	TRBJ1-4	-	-	TGTGCCAGCAATTTGAGCAGGCTTCTCGCAACTAATGAAAAACTGTTTTTT	CASNLSRLLATNEKLFF
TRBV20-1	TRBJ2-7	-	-	TGCAGTGCCCTGACTAGATACGAGCAGTACTTC	CSALTRYEQYF
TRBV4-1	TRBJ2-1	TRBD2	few	TGCGCCAGCAGCCAATGGACTAGCGGGAGTCGCGATGAGCAGTTCTTC	CASSQWTSGSRDEQFF
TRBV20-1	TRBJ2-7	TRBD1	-	TGCAGTGCTCCTCCTTTGGGACAGAGCTACGAGCAGTACTTC	CSAPPLGQSYEQYF
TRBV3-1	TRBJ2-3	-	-	TGTGTCAGCAGCCCAACGGGACCCAGCACAGATACGCAGTATTTT	CVSSPTGPSTDTQYF
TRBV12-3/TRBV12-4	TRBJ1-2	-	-	TGTGCCAGCAGTCAAACTCCAGGGGTTAACTATGGCTACACCTTC	CASSQTPGVNYGYTF
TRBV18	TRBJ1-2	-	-	TGTGCCAGCTCGCGGGAGTTGAACTATGGCTACACCTTC	CASSRELNYGYTF
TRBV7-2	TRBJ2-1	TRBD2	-	TGTGCCAGCAGCTTAGCTTCACTAGCGGGAGGGCCCGATGAGCAGTTCTTC	CASSLASLAGGPDEQFF
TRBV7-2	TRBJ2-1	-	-	TGTGCCAGCAGCTCTTGGACCTTATCGTCCTACAATGAGCAGTTCTTC	CASSSWTLSSYNEQFF
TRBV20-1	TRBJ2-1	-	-	TGCAGTGCTAGGTTACCCTACAATGAGCAGTTCTTC	CSARLPYNEQFF
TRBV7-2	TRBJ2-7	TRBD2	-	TGTGCCAGCAGCTTAGGGACTAGCAGGGGAACCCAGTACTTC	CASSLGTSRGTQYF
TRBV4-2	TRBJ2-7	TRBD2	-	TGTGCCAGCAGCCAAGACCAGCGGGGAAGCTCCTACGAGCAGTACTTC	CASSQDQRGSSYEQYF
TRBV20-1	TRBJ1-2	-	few	TGCAGTGCTAGAGGACGGACAACTAACTATGGCTACACCTTC	CSARGRTTNYGYTF
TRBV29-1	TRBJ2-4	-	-	TGCAGCGCGGAGACAGGAACTAACATTCAGTACTTC	CSAETGTNIQYF
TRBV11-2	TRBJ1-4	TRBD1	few	TGTGCCAGCAGTTACAGGACAGGGCCCTATAATGAAAAACTGTTTTTT	CASSYRTGPYNEKLFF
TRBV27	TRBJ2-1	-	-	TGTGCCAGCAGGCTAAGGTCGACTACCCCCTACAATGAGCAGTTCTTC	CASRLRSTTPYNEQFF
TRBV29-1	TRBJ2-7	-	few	TGCAGCGTTGCACTAGTGGGGGGCCACGAGCAGTACTTC	CSVALVGGHEQYF
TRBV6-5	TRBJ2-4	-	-	TGTGCCAGCATTGCCCCCGGGACCCAGACCAATGAGCAGTACTTC	CASIAPGTQTNEQYF
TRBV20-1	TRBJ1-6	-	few	TGCAGTGCTAGTGACAGGTCCTTTACTTCACCCCTCCACTTT	CSASDRSFTSPLHF
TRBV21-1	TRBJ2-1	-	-	TGTGCCAGCAGGAAAACCCCATACAATGAGCAGTTCTTC	CASRKTPYNEQFF
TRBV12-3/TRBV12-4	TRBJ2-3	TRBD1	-	TGTGCCAGCAGTTTCCCTAGGGGGCTAGATACGCAGTATTTT	CASSFPRGLDTQYF
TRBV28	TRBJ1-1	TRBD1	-	TGTGCCAGCACCCCGACAGGGCTGTACACTGAAGCTTTCTTT	CASTPTGLYTEAFF
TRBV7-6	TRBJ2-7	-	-	TGTGCCAGCAGCTTAGATTTCGGAAACTACGGGCAGTACTTC	CASSLDFGNYGQYF
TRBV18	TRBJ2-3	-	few	TGTGCCAGCTCACCAGTCGTTGCCACAGATACGCAGTATTTT	CASSPVVATDTQYF
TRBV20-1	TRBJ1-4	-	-	TGCAGTGCTACCCTACCTAATGAAAAACTGTTTTTT	CSATLPNEKLFF
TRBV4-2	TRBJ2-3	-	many	TGTGCCAGCAGCCAAGATGGTATGGGACGCAGCACAGATACGCAGTATTTT	CASSQDGMGRSTDTQYF
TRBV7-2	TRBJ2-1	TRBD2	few	TGTGCCAGCAGCATAACTAGCGGGAGTTGGGATGAGCAGTTCTTC	CASSITSGSWDEQFF
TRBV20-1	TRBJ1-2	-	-	TGCAGTGCCCCTCTGGGTCCAGGGAGCTATAACTATGGCTACACCTTC	CSAPLGPGSYNYGYTF
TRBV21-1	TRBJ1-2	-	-	TGTGCCAGCAAGCCCCAGGGGGGAGACTATGGCTACACCTTC	CASKPQGGDYGYTF
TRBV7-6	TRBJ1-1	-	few	TGTGCCAGCAGCTTAGCCACATGGGACGGGAACACTGAAGCTTTCTTT	CASSLATWDGNTEAFF
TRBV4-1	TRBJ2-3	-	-	TGCGCCAGCAGCCAAGATCATGGGGAGGCTACTAGCACAGATACGCAGTATTTT	CASSQDHGEATSTDTQYF
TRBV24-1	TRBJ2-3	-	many	TGTGCCACCAGTAGGGGCGGCACAGATACGCAGTATTTT	CATSRGGTDTQYF
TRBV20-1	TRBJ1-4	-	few	TGCAGTGCTAGAGAGCTAAATGAAAAACTGTTTTTT	CSARELNEKLFF
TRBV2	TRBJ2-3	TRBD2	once	TGTGCCAGCAGCATGACTAGCGGGAGGGTAGATACGCAGTATTTT	CASSMTSGRVDTQYF
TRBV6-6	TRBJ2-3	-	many	TGTGCCAGCAGTTATTTAGGTCAGGCCACAGATACGCAGTATTTT	CASSYLGQATDTQYF
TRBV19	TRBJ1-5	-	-	TGTGCCAGTAGTATAGTGCTTGGGAAGCCCCAGCATTTT	CASSIVLGKPQHF